This is a list of T cell receptor beta chains from one sample in a study of blood T cell dynamics during melanoma immunotherapy. TCRdb's copy holds only in-frame clones and misses some; the assay was immunoSEQ multiplex PCR. The sample yields about 5,900 clones, about 80% seen once. The specimen was blood, collected from a patient treated with checkpoint blockade. The origin of the receptors is a human donor with melanoma. CDR3s include the opening cysteine and the closing phenylalanine or tryptophan. The D gene is left open where the match is weak.

TRBD2	TRBV7-9	TRBJ2-7	CASSYPGTSDSYEQYF
.	TRBV11-2	TRBJ1-1	CASSLDITVAEAFF
.	TRBV7-9	TRBJ2-7	CASSPNGTLRGLEQYF
.	TRBV19	TRBJ2-7	CASSQGRSPYEQYF
.	TRBV19	TRBJ1-5	CASSPLSRNQPQHF
.	TRBV5-1	TRBJ2-7	CASWVGTSSYEQYF
.	TRBV9	TRBJ2-7	CASSVGAGSYEQYF
.	TRBV11-1	TRBJ1-1	CASSQRRTSTEAFF
TRBD1	TRBV5-1	TRBJ1-1	CASSLNPRQGTMNTEAFF
.	TRBV5-1	TRBJ1-5	CASSPGGGNQPQHF
.	TRBV7-2	TRBJ1-2	CASSPGPDYGYTF
TRBD1	TRBV27	TRBJ1-6	CASRTTGGYNSPLHF
.	TRBV7-8	TRBJ1-2	CASSLGAGRNYGYTF
.	TRBV7-6	TRBJ1-1	CASSLAGDTEAFF
.	TRBV7-3	TRBJ2-7	CASSTGPSYEQYF
.	TRBV6-6	TRBJ1-4	CASRYQTTNEKLFF
.	TRBV7-2	TRBJ1-2	CASSPRLGRQVYGYTF
TRBD1	TRBV5-1	TRBJ1-2	CASSGDSYYGYTF
.	TRBV6-4	TRBJ1-2	CASSVEHGGGYTF
TRBD1	TRBV7-8	TRBJ1-2	CASSGRDRGGGYTF
.	TRBV7-2	TRBJ1-5	CASSSTGGLGNQPQHF
TRBD1	TRBV6-1	TRBJ2-7	CASSTGDRAYEQYF
TRBD1	TRBV27	TRBJ1-1	CASSSDRANTEAFF
TRBD1	TRBV29-1	TRBJ2-7	CSVGTGVWEQYF
TRBD1	TRBV30	TRBJ1-4	CAWSPTGQRGEKLFF
.	TRBV19	TRBJ1-3	CASSIRRLPSGNTIYF
.	TRBV7-9	TRBJ1-1	CASSLGLQGNTEAFF
TRBD1	TRBV2	TRBJ1-1	CASSQQGISTEAFF
.	TRBV9	TRBJ1-6	CASSVVDLHDSPLHF
TRBD1	TRBV5-1	TRBJ1-3	CASSSDRGGLSGNTIYF
.	TRBV6-5	TRBJ2-7	CASGGTNFYEQYF
.	TRBV18	TRBJ1-1	CASSPKGQGEAFF
TRBD1	TRBV7-6	TRBJ2-7	CASSLSETGGVQYF
TRBD1	TRBV27	TRBJ1-1	CASGRGIGEAFF
.	TRBV5-1	TRBJ1-1	CASSYLGAEGTEAFF
TRBD1	TRBV7-2	TRBJ2-7	CASSLGGQGQYEQYF
.	TRBV7-2	TRBJ1-5	CASSLEAGGHQPQHF
.	TRBV6-6	TRBJ2-6	CASSRGGGANVLTF
.	TRBV6-5	TRBJ2-7	CASSYNTGRYEQYF
.	TRBV19	TRBJ1-3	CASSMQLRGANSGNTIYF
TRBD1	TRBV10-3	TRBJ1-1	CATQLGTVNTEAFF
.	TRBV11-2	TRBJ1-1	CASSLDPGKGEAFF
.	TRBV28	TRBJ2-7	CASTGPPSYEQYF
.	TRBV19	TRBJ2-7	CASRNRDEYEQYF
TRBD2	TRBV6-5	TRBJ2-7	CASRHSGSPSYEQYF
.	TRBV5-1	TRBJ1-4	CASSLGQNANEKLFF
.	TRBV4-1	TRBJ1-6	CASSQAEVDAYSPLHF
.	TRBV9	TRBJ2-7	CASSVVPGVEQYF
.	TRBV10-3	TRBJ2-7	CAISPQGFEQYF
.	TRBV19	TRBJ2-1	CASTQERTGPGYNEQFF
TRBD1	TRBV5-1	TRBJ2-7	CASSSLFGTGSEQYF
.	TRBV27	TRBJ1-4	CASSPPGQRNEKLFF
.	TRBV2	TRBJ2-7	CASGAYEQYF